A single sample gave rise to the 27 T cell receptor beta chains below, sequenced in a study of blood T cell repertoires in COVID-19. Produced via immunoSEQ multiplex PCR; TCRdb's table is partial and in-frame only. This sample has hundreds of thousands of clones, with 70% to 90% found just once. Sequenced: PBMCs or T cells enriched from blood (not recorded which). The receptors derive from a woman in her 30s who had recovered from COVID-19.

The V gene is TRBV21-1, the J gene TRBJ1-3. TRBV21-1 is termed a pseudogene. The CDR3 has 15 amino acids. DNA for the CDR3: TGTGCCAGCAGCAACGAGGGTCCATGTGGAAACACCATATATTTT. Residues: CASSNEGPCGNTIYF.

CDR3 sequence reads: CASSPKTGGASGNTIYF. In nucleotides, the CDR3 is TGTGCCAGCTCACCAAAGACAGGGGGCGCTTCTGGAAACACCATATATTTT. This chain links TRBV18 with TRBJ1-3; 10 bases match TRBD1. The J segment lost 1 base and the V segment lost 2 bases, leaving 5 bases of the junction unmatched. Germline CDR1 KGHSH, CDR2 LQKENI. The CDR3 runs 17 residues.

This chain uses TRBV3-1 (or the pseudogene TRBV3-2) with TRBJ2-6; 7 nucleotides line up with TRBD2. The CDR3 has 17 residues. The germline gives CDR1 LGHDT, CDR2 YNNKEL (reference sequence). V lost 2 bases to trimming and J lost 0 bases; unmatched junction nucleotides: 4. This CDR3 is CASSQFWGGSGANVLTF. In DNA, the CDR3 is TGTGCCAGCAGCCAATTCTGGGGGGGCTCTGGGGCCAACGTCCTGACTTTC.

The genes are TRBV4-3 and TRBJ1-1; D uncertain. V was shortened by 0 bases and J by 11 bases, with 13 bases between the two germline ends. Germline V gene data show CDR1 as LGHNA and CDR2 as YSLEER. There are 13 residues in the CDR3. As DNA, the CDR3 is TGCGCCAGCAGCCAAGATCTTCGGACTAAGGCTTTCTTT. Its protein product is CASSQDLRTKAFF.

This chain uses TRBV14 with TRBJ2-5; the match to TRBD1 covers 9 bases. Germline assignment: CDR1 SGHDN and CDR2 FVKESK. The CDR3 covers 15 residues. V shed 3 bases and J 1 base; nucleotides not matched to a gene: 3. The CDR3 bases are TGTGCCAGCAGCCAGATGGGACAGGGCCAAGAGACCCAGTACTTC. Translation: CASSQMGQGQETQYF.

The V gene is TRBV4-2, the J gene TRBJ2-1; 11 positions match TRBD2. With V trimmed by 0 bases and J by 4 bases, 5 bases remained unmatched. This CDR3 spans 17 amino acids. Looked up from germline, CDR1 is LGHNA and CDR2 is YNFKEQ. The CDR3 region is CASSQEATSGGYNEQFF. The CDR3 bases are TGTGCCAGCAGCCAAGAGGCAACTAGCGGGGGTTACAATGAGCAGTTCTTC.

The chain carries TRBV28 and TRBJ2-7; TRBD1 might be the D (5 bases). This CDR3 is built from 11 residues. Germline CDR1 MDHEN, CDR2 SYDVKM. V shed 7 bases and J shed 3 bases, with 7 bases lying between them. CDR3 region: CASMGRYEQYF. DNA of the CDR3: TGTGCCAGCATGGGGCGCTACGAGCAGTACTTC.

In DNA form, the CDR3 reads TGTGCCAGCAGCAGCCGGGACAGCAATTCACCCCTCCACTTT. It codes for CASSSRDSNSPLHF. The chain recombines TRBV7-9 with TRBJ1-6; 7 bases match TRBD1. CDR3 length equals 14 residues. After removal of 5 bases from V and 7 bases from J, the junction contained 5 bases not matched to a gene. The germline V gene encodes CDR1 SEHNR and CDR2 FQNEAQ (reference sequence).

The chain is built from TRBV30 and TRBJ1-3; 7 bases align to TRBD1. The trim removed 2 bases at V and 2 bases at J, leaving 12 bases unmatched. The germline CDR1 and CDR2 sequences are GTSNPN and SVGIG (reference sequence). The CDR3 contains 17 residues. Written as DNA, the CDR3 is TGTGCCTGGAGTTCTGGCAGGGGGATAAGTACTGGAAACACCATATATTTT. This sequence encodes CAWSSGRGISTGNTIYF. The full variable domain, its missing parts supplied by reference TRBV30 and TRBJ1-3, is SQTIHQWPATLVQPVGSPLSLECTVEGTSNPNLYWYRQAAGRGLQLLFYSVGIGQISSEVPQNLSASRPQDRQFILSSKKLLLSDSGFYLCAWSSGRGISTGNTIYFGEGSWLTVV.

In this sample, this clone turned up once. CDR3 bases: TGTGCCAGCAGTTACACCGACAGGACCAATCAGCCCCAGCATTTT. Translating it yields CASSYTDRTNQPQHF. This sequence joins TRBV6-2 or TRBV6-3 and TRBJ1-5; a weak D match, TRBD1 (6 bases). V lost 2 bases and J 3 bases, leaving 11 bases between the germline ends. In germline, CDR1 is MNHEY, CDR2 SVGEGT. This CDR3 is built from 15 residues.

The chain carries TRBV7-3 and TRBJ2-1; 11 bases fit TRBD1. The germline V gene has CDR1 SGHTA and CDR2 FQGTGA. The CDR3 length is 13 residues. V lost 9 bases and J lost 7; bases outside the gene matches: 5. CDR3 nucleotide sequence: TGTGCCAGTGGACAGGGGGCACGAAATGAGCAGTTCTTC. This translates into CASGQGARNEQFF.

The rearrangement links TRBV6-2 or TRBV6-3 to TRBJ2-3; maybe TRBD2 (6 bases). This CDR3 has 13 residues. Germline V CDR1 and CDR2: MNHEY, SVGEGT. V lost 5 bases to trimming and J lost 6 bases, with 12 bases between them. CDR3 DNA: TGTGCCAGCAGTCAGACTAGGCCGGATACGCAGTATTTT. Translated, it gives CASSQTRPDTQYF.

The chain links TRBV7-9 to TRBJ1-4, with 7 bases matching TRBD1. Trimming took 2 bases from V and 5 from J; bases not matched to a gene: 5. CDR1 and CDR2 (germline): SEHNR, FQNEAQ (reference sequence). The CDR3 has 15 residues. The CDR3 loop reads CASSLKQGGNEKLFF. The CDR3 coding sequence is TGTGCCAGCAGCTTAAAGCAGGGGGGAAATGAAAAACTGTTTTTT.

The chain is built from TRBV27 and TRBJ1-5, with 9 bases that match TRBD1. CDR1 is MNHEY and CDR2 is SMNVEV in the germline V gene (reference sequence). CDR3 size: 15 residues. V lost 1 base, J lost 7 bases, and 5 bases stayed unmatched. The CDR3: CASSLYTGGRQPQHF. CDR3 in DNA: TGTGCCAGCAGTTTATACACAGGGGGCAGACAGCCCCAGCATTTT.

The chain employs TRBV29-1 and TRBJ1-2; no clear D. Germline CDR1 is SQVTM and CDR2 is ANQGSEA. V gave up 7 bases and J gave up 5 bases, with 11 bases separating them. CDR3 length equals 11 residues. CDR3 nucleotide sequence: TGCAGCGCACAGCACTCATATGGCTACACCTTC. This gives the protein CSAQHSYGYTF.

The CDR3 reads CASSPLGADGYTF. CDR3 coding DNA: TGTGCCAGCTCACCATTGGGGGCGGATGGCTACACCTTC. V is TRBV18 and J is TRBJ1-2; tentatively, D is TRBD1 (6 bases). Germline V CDR1 and CDR2: KGHSH, LQKENI. V was pared by 2 bases and J by 6 bases, with 10 bases between. CDR3 length: 13 residues.

The chain combines TRBV5-1 with TRBJ1-1; 8 bases are shared with TRBD1. Trimming at V came to 6 bases and at J to 6 bases, leaving 7 bases not matched to a gene. Germline CDR1 SGHRS, CDR2 YFSETQ. This CDR3 spans 13 amino acids. The CDR3 protein is CASNLQGDSEAFF. The CDR3 DNA sequence: TGCGCCAGCAATTTACAGGGGGATTCTGAAGCTTTCTTT.

The CDR3 loop reads CASSLTDRSSYNEQFF. In DNA, the CDR3 is TGTGCCAGCAGTTTGACCGACAGGAGCTCCTACAATGAGCAGTTCTTC. The chain has TRBV28 and TRBJ2-1; maybe TRBD1 (6 bases). The CDR3 is 16 amino acids. Trimming cost V 3 bases and J 0 bases, with 12 bases left between them. CDR1 and CDR2 (germline): MDHEN, SYDVKM.

The chain recombines TRBV7-2 with TRBJ2-6; a weak D match, TRBD1 (6 bases). V lost 5 bases to trimming and J lost 4 bases, with 12 bases between them. The CDR3 runs to 15 residues. CDR1 is SGHTA and CDR2 is FQGNSA in the germline V gene. In DNA form, the CDR3 reads TGTGCCAGCAGCCAAACAGGGTACGGGGCCAACGTCCTGACTTTC. Its protein is CASSQTGYGANVLTF.

The rearrangement uses TRBV9 and TRBJ2-3; 7 bases are a match to TRBD2. Per the germline V gene, CDR1 is SGDLS and CDR2 is YYNGEE. The V gene end was trimmed by 4 bases and the J gene end by 1 base; junction bases not matched to a gene: 6. The CDR3 is made up of 15 amino acids. CDR3 in amino acids: CASSSPAGRTDTQYF. DNA for the CDR3: TGTGCCAGCAGCTCCCCAGCGGGGCGCACAGATACGCAGTATTTT.

V usage is TRBV14 and J usage is TRBJ1-6; TRBD1 agrees at 8 bases. Germline CDR1 reads SGHDN; CDR2 reads FVKESK. The CDR3 is 17 amino acids. J was trimmed by 7 bases and V by 5 bases; bases with no gene match: 13. The CDR3 DNA reads as TGTGCCAGCAGCTTACATGGACAGGGACACGCAAATTCACCCCTCCACTTT. Amino acid sequence: CASSLHGQGHANSPLHF. The full variable domain, completed using reference TRBV14 and TRBJ1-6, is EAGVTQFPSHSVIEKGQTVTLRCDPISGHDNLYWYRRVMGKEIKFLLHFVKESKQDESGMPNNRFLAERTGGTYSTLKVQPAELEDSGVYFCASSLHGQGHANSPLHFGNGTRLTVT.

J is TRBJ1-3 and V is TRBV7-6, with 7 bases matching TRBD1. The CDR3 spans 16 residues. CDR1 is SGHVS, CDR2 FNYEAQ, per germline. V shed 4 bases, J shed 0 bases, and the junction held 6 bases outside the gene matches. The CDR3 is CASSSSGTVSGNTIYF. CDR3 in DNA: TGTGCCAGCAGCTCGTCCGGGACAGTCTCTGGAAACACCATATATTTT.

CDR3 amino acids: CASSYATGTGGSNEQYF. CDR3 nucleotide sequence: TGTGCCAGCAGTTACGCAACGGGGACAGGGGGGTCCAACGAGCAGTACTTC. The chain combines TRBV6-2 or TRBV6-3 with TRBJ2-7; TRBD1 aligns across 11 bases. Germline CDR1 and CDR2: MNHEY and SVGEGT. After removal of 2 bases from V and 5 bases from J, the junction contained 11 bases not matched to a gene. This CDR3 region has 17 residues.

This chain joins TRBV7-8 and TRBJ1-6; 8 bases are a match to TRBD1. The CDR3 covers 14 residues. The trim removed 5 bases at V and 10 bases at J, leaving 7 bases unmatched. Germline CDR1 reads SGHVS; CDR2 reads FQNEAQ. CDR3 nucleotides: TGTGCCAGCAGCCTACGGACAGGGCGATCACCCCTCCACTTT. It is translated as CASSLRTGRSPLHF.

The chain employs TRBV29-1 and TRBJ2-1; TRBD2 matches 10 bases. Germline CDR1 reads SQVTM; CDR2 reads ANQGSEA. V lost 3 bases to trimming and J lost 8 bases; unmatched junction nucleotides: 10. The CDR3 totals 15 residues. CDR3 sequence reads: CSVEGGLALRDEQFF. The CDR3 nucleotides read TGCAGCGTTGAGGGGGGACTAGCGTTACGGGATGAGCAGTTCTTC.

The chain has TRBV5-1 and TRBJ1-4; no definite D call. The germline V and J ends were trimmed by 5 bases and 4 bases, with 15 bases remaining between them. Germline lookup yields CDR1 SGHRS and CDR2 YFSETQ. CDR3 length equals 15 residues. DNA for the CDR3: TGCGCCAGCAGACAATTCCCGGGAATTAATGAAAAACTGTTTTTT. This gives the protein CASRQFPGINEKLFF.

The rearrangement joins TRBV27 to TRBJ2-7; the match to TRBD2 covers 8 bases. V was clipped by 5 bases and J by 1 base; unmatched bases: 4. The CDR3 is made up of 14 amino acids. Per germline, CDR1 MNHEY and CDR2 SMNVEV (reference sequence). As DNA, the CDR3 is TGTGCCAGCAGTCGGCGGGGGGTATCCTACGAGCAGTACTTC. It is translated as CASSRRGVSYEQYF.